Listed below are T cell receptor beta chains from one sample, sequenced in a study of a mutant IDH1 vaccine in newly diagnosed glioma. Libraries were prepared by immunoSEQ multiplex PCR; TCRdb keeps only in-frame clonotypes and omits some of them. The sample shows tens of thousands of clones, around four fifths of them seen only once. These TCRs' antigens remain unknown. The material sequenced was PBMCs, taken from a glioma patient whose treatment included an IDH1 peptide vaccine. Receptors originate from a man aged 50 to 60 with glioma. The CDR3 runs from the conserved cysteine through the conserved F or W. D genes are given only for firm matches. Expanded clones get a size class; other rows say once, few or many, or leave the size out.

CDR3: CASSPSGRTDTQYF
DNA: TGTGCCAGCAGCCCTAGCGGGAGAACAGATACGCAGTATTTT
V: TRBV5-6
size: -
J: TRBJ2-3
D: TRBD2

CDR3: CASRRRDRAYEQYF
DNA: TGTGCCAGCAGACGGCGGGACAGGGCCTACGAGCAGTACTTC
V: TRBV6-5
size: -
J: TRBJ2-7
D: TRBD1

CDR3: CSARTGGEFF
DNA: TGCAGCGCCAGGACAGGGGGGGAGTTCTTC
V: TRBV29-1
size: -
J: TRBJ2-1
D: TRBD1

CDR3: CASSGQGGTEAFF
DNA: TGTGCCAGCAGTGGACAGGGGGGCACTGAAGCTTTCTTT
V: TRBV2
size: -
J: TRBJ1-1
D: TRBD1

CDR3: CASSSSRGTEAFF
DNA: TGTGCCAGCAGCTCTTCACGGGGCACTGAAGCTTTCTTT
V: TRBV7-2
size: few
J: TRBJ1-1
D: -

CDR3: CASSGTDFQETQYF
DNA: TGTGCCAGCAGTGGGACGGACTTCCAAGAGACCCAGTACTTC
V: TRBV2
size: -
J: TRBJ2-5
D: -

CDR3: CASSLAYGSGNTIYF
DNA: TGTGCCAGCAGTCTAGCGTACGGCTCTGGAAACACCATATATTTT
V: TRBV7-9
size: -
J: TRBJ1-3
D: -

CDR3: CASSIDLTSGDTQYF
DNA: TGTGCCAGTAGTATAGATCTGACCAGCGGAGATACGCAGTATTTT
V: TRBV19
size: -
J: TRBJ2-3
D: -

CDR3: CASSYAVNSPLHF
DNA: TGTGCCAGCAGTTACGCGGTGAATTCACCCCTCCACTTT
V: TRBV6-6
size: -
J: TRBJ1-6
D: -

CDR3: CASSLEGGKNTEAFF
DNA: TGTGCCAGCAGCTTAGAGGGTGGTAAGAACACTGAAGCTTTCTTT
V: TRBV7-9
size: -
J: TRBJ1-1
D: -

CDR3: CAWSVVGRRLYNSPLHF
DNA: TGTGCCTGGAGTGTTGTTGGACGGAGATTATATAATTCACCCCTCCACTTT
V: TRBV30
size: -
J: TRBJ1-6
D: -

CDR3: CATSRDRAGMANQPQHF
DNA: TGTGCCACCAGCAGAGATCGGGCAGGGATGGCCAATCAGCCCCAGCATTTT
V: TRBV15
size: -
J: TRBJ1-5
D: -

CDR3: CASSQSGANVLTF
DNA: TGCGCCAGCAGCCAATCTGGGGCCAACGTCCTGACTTTC
V: TRBV4-3
size: -
J: TRBJ2-6
D: -

CDR3: CASSQEGSAYGYTF
DNA: TGTGCCAGCAGCCAAGAAGGGAGCGCCTATGGCTACACCTTC
V: TRBV4-2
size: -
J: TRBJ1-2
D: -

CDR3: CSVEESGGFQETQYF
DNA: TGCAGCGTTGAAGAATCGGGGGGGTTCCAAGAGACCCAGTACTTC
V: TRBV29-1
size: -
J: TRBJ2-5
D: TRBD2

CDR3: CASSLGGTSGDEQFF
DNA: TGTGCCAGCAGCTTAGGGGGGACTAGCGGGGATGAGCAGTTCTTC
V: TRBV7-2
size: -
J: TRBJ2-1
D: TRBD2

CDR3: CASSQGSPYEQYF
DNA: TGTGCCAGCTCACAGGGCAGCCCCTACGAGCAGTACTTC
V: TRBV18
size: once
J: TRBJ2-7
D: -

CDR3: CASSDRWGNEQFF
DNA: TGTGCCAGCAGTGATAGATGGGGGAATGAGCAGTTCTTC
V: TRBV25-1
size: -
J: TRBJ2-1
D: -

CDR3: CAWRAGGVSPLHF
DNA: TGTGCCTGGAGGGCGGGGGGGGTTTCACCCCTCCACTTT
V: TRBV30
size: -
J: TRBJ1-6
D: -

CDR3: CSVKDASYEQYF
DNA: TGCAGCGTGAAGGATGCCTCCTACGAGCAGTACTTC
V: TRBV29-1
size: -
J: TRBJ2-7
D: -

CDR3: CASSLAGEAYEQFF
DNA: TGTGCCAGCAGTTTAGCGGGAGAGGCGTATGAGCAGTTCTTC
V: TRBV27
size: -
J: TRBJ2-1
D: TRBD2

CDR3: CASKTEGIGEAFF
DNA: TGCGCCAGCAAGACCGAGGGGATCGGTGAAGCTTTCTTT
V: TRBV5-1
size: -
J: TRBJ1-1
D: -

CDR3: CSGRWTEAFF
DNA: TGCAGCGGTCGGTGGACTGAAGCTTTCTTT
V: TRBV29-1
size: -
J: TRBJ1-1
D: -

CDR3: CAIRDSRNYGYTF
DNA: TGTGCCATCCGGGACAGCCGTAACTATGGCTACACCTTC
V: TRBV28
size: few
J: TRBJ1-2
D: TRBD1

CDR3: CASSPRGLNEQFF
DNA: TGTGCCAGCAGCCCCCGGGGACTCAATGAGCAGTTCTTC
V: TRBV7-9
size: few
J: TRBJ2-1
D: -

CDR3: CASSLTGRELFF
DNA: TGTGCCAGCAGTCTAACAGGGCGGGAGCTGTTTTTT
V: TRBV2
size: -
J: TRBJ2-2
D: -

CDR3: CASSSGYGYGYTF
DNA: TGTGCCAGCAGTTCAGGGTACGGCTATGGCTACACCTTC
V: TRBV27
size: medium-sized
J: TRBJ1-2
D: -

CDR3: CAVRGMNTEAFF
DNA: TGTGCCGTAAGGGGAATGAACACTGAAGCTTTCTTT
V: TRBV19
size: -
J: TRBJ1-1
D: -

CDR3: CASSLYPQATYEQYF
DNA: TGTGCCAGCAGCCTATACCCCCAGGCCACCTACGAGCAGTACTTC
V: TRBV9
size: -
J: TRBJ2-7
D: -

CDR3: CASSQLDRGYETQYF
DNA: TGTGCCAGCAGCCAATTGGACAGGGGGTATGAGACCCAGTACTTC
V: TRBV4-2
size: -
J: TRBJ2-5
D: TRBD1

CDR3: CASSLTAATEAFF
DNA: TGTGCCAGCAGCTTGACGGCGGCCACTGAAGCTTTCTTT
V: TRBV5-6
size: few
J: TRBJ1-1
D: -